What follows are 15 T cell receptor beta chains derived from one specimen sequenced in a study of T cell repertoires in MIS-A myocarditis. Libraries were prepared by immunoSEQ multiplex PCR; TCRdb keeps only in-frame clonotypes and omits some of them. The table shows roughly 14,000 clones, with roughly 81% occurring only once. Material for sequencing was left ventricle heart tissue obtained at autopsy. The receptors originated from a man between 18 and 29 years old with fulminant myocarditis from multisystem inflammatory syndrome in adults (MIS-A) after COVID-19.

The CDR3 nucleotides read TGTGCCAGTAGTCAGATTTTAGCGGGCCTATACAATGAGCAGTTCTTC. Translated: CASSQILAGLYNEQFF. The V gene is TRBV19, the J gene TRBJ2-1, with 7 bases fitting TRBD2. The CDR3 loop spans 16 amino acids. In germline, CDR1 is LNHDA, CDR2 SQIVND (reference sequence). J lost 4 bases, V lost 5 bases, and 11 bases had no gene match. The complete variable domain, with remaining parts taken from reference TRBV19 and TRBJ2-1, reads DGGITQSPKYLFRKEGQNVTLSCEQNLNHDAMYWYRQDPGQGLRLIYYSQIVNDFQKGDIAEGYSVSREKKESFPLTVTSAQKNPTAFYLCASSQILAGLYNEQFFGPGTRLTVL.

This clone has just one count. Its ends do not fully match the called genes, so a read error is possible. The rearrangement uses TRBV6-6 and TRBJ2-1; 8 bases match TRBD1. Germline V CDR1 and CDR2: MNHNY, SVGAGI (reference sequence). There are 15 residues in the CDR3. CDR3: CASTYSGTGGNEQFF. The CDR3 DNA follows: TGTGCCAGCACTTACTCCGGGACAGGTGGGAATGAGCAGTTCTTC.

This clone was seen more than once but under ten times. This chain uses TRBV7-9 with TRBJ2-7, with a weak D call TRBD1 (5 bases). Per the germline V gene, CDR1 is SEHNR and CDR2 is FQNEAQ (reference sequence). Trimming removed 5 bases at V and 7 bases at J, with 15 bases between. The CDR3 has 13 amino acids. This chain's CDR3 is CASSELSAGEQYF. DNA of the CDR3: TGTGCCAGCAGCGAGCTATCGGCAGGGGAGCAGTACTTC.

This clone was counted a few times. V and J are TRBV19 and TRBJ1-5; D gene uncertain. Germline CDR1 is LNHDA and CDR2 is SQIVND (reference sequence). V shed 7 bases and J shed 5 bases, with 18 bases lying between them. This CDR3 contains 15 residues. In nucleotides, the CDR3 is TGTGCCAGTACCCACGCTGGAGAGGCTTATCAGCCCCAGCATTTT. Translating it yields CASTHAGEAYQPQHF.

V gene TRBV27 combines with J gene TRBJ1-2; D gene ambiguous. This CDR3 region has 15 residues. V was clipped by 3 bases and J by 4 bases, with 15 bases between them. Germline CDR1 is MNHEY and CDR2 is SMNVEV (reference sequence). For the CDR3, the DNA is TGTGCCAGCAGTTTTCGAGGGAGTATAGGCTATGGCTACACCTTC. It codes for CASSFRGSIGYGYTF.

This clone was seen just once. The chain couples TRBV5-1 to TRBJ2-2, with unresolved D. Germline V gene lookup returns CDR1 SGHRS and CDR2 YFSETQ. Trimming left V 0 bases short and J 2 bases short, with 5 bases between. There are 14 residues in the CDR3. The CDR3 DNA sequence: TGCGCCAGCAGCTTGGCTCTTAACACCGGGGAGCTGTTTTTT. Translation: CASSLALNTGELFF.

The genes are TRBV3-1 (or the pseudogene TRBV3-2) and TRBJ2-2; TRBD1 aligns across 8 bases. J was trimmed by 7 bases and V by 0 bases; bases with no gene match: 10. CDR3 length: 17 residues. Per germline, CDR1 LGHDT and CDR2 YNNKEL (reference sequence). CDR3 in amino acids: CASSQELPGQASGELFF. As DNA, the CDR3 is TGTGCCAGCAGCCAAGAACTACCGGGACAGGCAAGCGGGGAGCTGTTTTTT.

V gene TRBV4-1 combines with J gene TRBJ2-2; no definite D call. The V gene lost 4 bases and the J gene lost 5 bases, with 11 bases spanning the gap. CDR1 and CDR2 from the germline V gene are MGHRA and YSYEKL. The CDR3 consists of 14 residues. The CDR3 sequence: CASSLFWWTGELFF. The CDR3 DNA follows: TGCGCCAGCAGCCTCTTCTGGTGGACCGGGGAGCTGTTTTTT.

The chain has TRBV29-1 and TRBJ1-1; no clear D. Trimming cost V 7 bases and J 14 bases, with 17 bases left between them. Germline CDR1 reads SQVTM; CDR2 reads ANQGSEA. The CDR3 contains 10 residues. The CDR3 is CSALTAEEFF. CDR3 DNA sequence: TGCAGCGCCTTGACTGCCGAGGAATTCTTT.

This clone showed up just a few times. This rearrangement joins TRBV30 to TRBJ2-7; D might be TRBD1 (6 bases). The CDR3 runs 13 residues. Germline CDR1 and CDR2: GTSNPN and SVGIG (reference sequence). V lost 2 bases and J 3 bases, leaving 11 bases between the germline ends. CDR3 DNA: TGTGCCTGGAGTTCCGGACAGCTCTACGAGCAGTACTTC. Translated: CAWSSGQLYEQYF.

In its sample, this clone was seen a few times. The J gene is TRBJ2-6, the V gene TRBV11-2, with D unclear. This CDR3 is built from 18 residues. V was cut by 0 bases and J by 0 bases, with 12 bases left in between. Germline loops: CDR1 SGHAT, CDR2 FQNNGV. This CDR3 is CASSLDLGQSSGANVLTF. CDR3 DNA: TGTGCCAGCAGCTTAGATCTAGGGCAAAGCTCTGGGGCCAACGTCCTGACTTTC.

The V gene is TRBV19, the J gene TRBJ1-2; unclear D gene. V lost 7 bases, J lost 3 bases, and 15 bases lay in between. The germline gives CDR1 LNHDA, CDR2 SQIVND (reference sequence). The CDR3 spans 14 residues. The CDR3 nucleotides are TGTGCCAGTACCAGAACTCCGGAGCACTATGGCTACACCTTC. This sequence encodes CASTRTPEHYGYTF. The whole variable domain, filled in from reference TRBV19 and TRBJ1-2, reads DGGITQSPKYLFRKEGQNVTLSCEQNLNHDAMYWYRQDPGQGLRLIYYSQIVNDFQKGDIAEGYSVSREKKESFPLTVTSAQKNPTAFYLCASTRTPEHYGYTFGSGTRLTVV.

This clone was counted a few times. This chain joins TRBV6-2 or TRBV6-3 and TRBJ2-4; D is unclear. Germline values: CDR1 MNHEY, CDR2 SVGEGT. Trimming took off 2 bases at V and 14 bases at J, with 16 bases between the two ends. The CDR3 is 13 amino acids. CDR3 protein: CASSYNSVGSKYF. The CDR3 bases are TGTGCCAGCAGTTACAATTCAGTGGGGTCTAAGTACTTC.

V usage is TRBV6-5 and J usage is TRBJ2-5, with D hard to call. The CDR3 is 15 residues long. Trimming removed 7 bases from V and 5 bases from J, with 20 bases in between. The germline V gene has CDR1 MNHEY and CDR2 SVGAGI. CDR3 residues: CASTKSRASTETQYF. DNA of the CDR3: TGTGCCAGCACCAAGTCCCGGGCCTCGACGGAGACCCAGTACTTC.

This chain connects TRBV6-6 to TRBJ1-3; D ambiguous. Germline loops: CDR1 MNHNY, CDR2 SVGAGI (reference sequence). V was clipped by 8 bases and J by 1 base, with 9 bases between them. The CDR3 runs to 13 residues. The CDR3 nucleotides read TGTGCCAGCCTTTGGGTTTCTGGAAACACCATATATTTT. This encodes CASLWVSGNTIYF.